The 18 T cell receptor beta chains listed next were all sequenced from one sample in a study of monozygotic twins with cystic fibrosis. The method was immunoSEQ multiplex PCR; TCRdb's version includes in-frame clones alone and lacks a portion of them. The sample consists of more than 11,000 clones, 80% to 90% of them appearing once. Sequencing was performed on blood. Every receptor here comes from a boy between 10 and 17 years old with cystic fibrosis.

The chain combines TRBV1 with TRBJ2-6. TRBV1 is a pseudogene. The CDR3 is made up of 20 amino acids. CDR3 nucleotide sequence: TGCACCAGCAGCCAAGATCCGGGCAAACTTCTCTCTAGTGGGGCCAACGTCCTGACTTTC. Residues: CTSSQDPGKLLSSGANVLTF.

V and J are TRBV28 and TRBJ1-5; D might be TRBD1 (5 bases). The CDR3 loop spans 14 amino acids. Germline assignment: CDR1 MDHEN and CDR2 SYDVKM. The ends were cut back, 2 bases at V and 6 bases at J, with 11 bases in the middle. The CDR3 nucleotides read TGTGCCAGCAGTTTACGGGGCGTCGGTCAGCCCCAGCATTTT. Amino acids: CASSLRGVGQPQHF.

The V call is TRBV4-1, the J call TRBJ2-7, with D possibly being TRBD1 (5 bases). This CDR3 is built from 14 residues. CDR1 and CDR2 from the germline V gene are MGHRA and YSYEKL. Trimming stripped 2 bases from V and 0 bases from J, with 8 bases between. The CDR3 DNA follows: TGCGCCAGCAGCCAACCAGGGAACTCCTACGAGCAGTACTTC. This encodes CASSQPGNSYEQYF.

The chain employs TRBV21-1 and TRBJ1-5; the D call in the table, TRBD1, was not verified against the DNA. TRBV21-1 is noted as a pseudogene. The CDR3 is 15 residues long. CDR3 loop: CASSKVDKGNQPQHF. The CDR3 DNA follows: TGTGCCAGCAGCAAAGTGGACAAGGGCAATCAGCCCCAGCATTTT.

V and J are TRBV4-1 and TRBJ2-1; no clear D gene. Germline loops: CDR1 MGHRA, CDR2 YSYEKL. V gave up 1 base and J gave up 1 base, with 8 bases separating them. The CDR3 is 15 residues long. The CDR3 sequence: CASSQAQSSYNEQFF. CDR3 bases: TGCGCCAGCAGCCAAGCTCAGTCTTCCTACAATGAGCAGTTCTTC.

The rearrangement uses TRBV7-6 and TRBJ1-1; D might be TRBD1 (5 bases). The CDR3 runs to 17 residues. V was cut by 0 bases and J by 11 bases, with 25 bases left in between. In germline, CDR1 is SGHVS, CDR2 FNYEAQ. The CDR3 DNA reads TGTGCCAGCAGCTTAGCGGCGTGGTCAGGGTTATCCGTTCGGGCTTTCTTT. Its translation: CASSLAAWSGLSVRAFF.

V gene TRBV5-1 combines with J gene TRBJ1-3, with no clear D. Germline CDR1 SGHRS, CDR2 YFSETQ. The CDR3 has 14 amino acids. V was trimmed by 0 bases and J by 0 bases, leaving 4 bases between them. The CDR3: CASSLGTSGNTIYF. The CDR3 DNA reads TGCGCCAGCAGCTTGGGGACCTCTGGAAACACCATATATTTT.

CDR3 sequence (DNA): TGTGCCAGCAGTTTGACCCCGGGACTGACCCCAGACGAGCAGTACTTC. Protein sequence: CASSLTPGLTPDEQYF. The chain couples TRBV7-8 to TRBJ2-7; D may be TRBD2 (6 bases). V lost 6 bases and J lost 5, with 23 bases in between. The germline CDR1 and CDR2 sequences are SGHVS and FQNEAQ. CDR3 size: 16 residues.

This chain links TRBV18 with TRBJ2-5, with no clear D. The CDR3 extends over 15 amino acids. Trimming removed 1 base from V and 5 bases from J, with 14 bases in between. Germline assignment: CDR1 KGHSH and CDR2 LQKENI. CDR3 residues: CASSPRLDPVETQYF. CDR3 DNA: TGTGCCAGCTCACCACGGCTGGACCCGGTGGAGACCCAGTACTTC.

This clone was observed a few times. V and J are TRBV7-2 and TRBJ1-2; 8 bases align to TRBD1. Germline V lookup: CDR1 SGHTA, CDR2 FQGNSA. There are 13 residues in the CDR3. The junction had 3 bases not matched to a gene; V was cut back by 2 bases and J by 7 bases. CDR3 nucleotide sequence: TGTGCCAGCAGCTTACAGGGGGCGCTTGGCTACACCTTC. Protein: CASSLQGALGYTF.

The chain combines TRBV28 with TRBJ1-5; D unclear. Germline CDR1 is MDHEN and CDR2 is SYDVKM. CDR3 length equals 11 residues. V was trimmed by 2 bases and J by 9 bases, leaving 5 bases between them. CDR3: CASSLIGPQHF. CDR3 coding DNA: TGTGCCAGCAGTTTAATAGGGCCCCAGCATTTT.

The CDR3 coding sequence is TGTGCCAGCAGATTGGGGGGGGAGACCCAGTACTTC. Protein: CASRLGGETQYF. The V and J genes are TRBV6-6 and TRBJ2-5, with 7 bases lining up with TRBD2. Germline V gene sequence: CDR1 MNHNY, CDR2 SVGAGI (reference sequence). The CDR3 is made up of 12 amino acids. Losses at the gene ends were 6 bases for V and 5 bases for J; bases not matched to a gene: 3.

This sequence joins TRBV5-1 and TRBJ1-3; no definite D call. Germline V lookup: CDR1 SGHRS, CDR2 YFSETQ. The length of the CDR3 is 15 residues. V was pared by 0 bases and J by 0 bases, with 7 bases between. In DNA form, the CDR3 reads TGCGCCAGCAGCTTGGCCTTAGACTCTGGAAACACCATATATTTT. Translating it yields CASSLALDSGNTIYF. The entire variable domain, with the rest obtained from reference TRBV5-1 and TRBJ1-3, is as follows: KAGVTQTPRYLIKTRGQQVTLSCSPISGHRSVSWYQQTPGQGLQFLFEYFSETQRNKGNFPGRFSGRQFSNSRSEMNVSTLELGDSALYLCASSLALDSGNTIYFGEGSWLTVV.

The gene calls are TRBV18 and TRBJ1-1, with D maybe TRBD1 (5 bases). Per the germline V gene, CDR1 is KGHSH and CDR2 is LQKENI. The CDR3 loop spans 13 amino acids. V lost 6 bases and J lost 1, with 9 bases in between. This CDR3 is CASSDSQNTEAFF. The CDR3 region has the DNA TGTGCCAGCTCCGACAGCCAGAACACTGAAGCTTTCTTT. Complete variable domain (other parts from reference TRBV18 and TRBJ1-1): NAGVMQNPRHLVRRRGQEARLRCSPMKGHSHVYWYRQLPEEGLKFMVYLQKENIIDESGMPKERFSAEFPKEGPSILRIQQVVRGDSAAYFCASSDSQNTEAFFGQGTRLTVV.

This chain joins TRBV10-3 and TRBJ2-7, with unresolved D. This CDR3 has 12 amino acids. CDR1 ENHRY and CDR2 SYGVKD come from the germline V gene. V gave up 3 bases and J gave up 3 bases, with 6 bases separating them. CDR3 coding DNA: TGTGCCATCAGTGACAAGAACTACGAGCAGTACTTC. The encoded protein is CAISDKNYEQYF.

This clone was recorded only once. The chain links TRBV7-8 to TRBJ2-3; D not resolved. The CDR3 covers 16 residues. CDR1 and CDR2 from the germline V gene are SGHVS and FQNEAQ. V lost 1 base and J lost 1, with 12 bases in between. CDR3 region: CASSLESVWGTDTQYF. The CDR3 region has the DNA TGTGCCAGCAGCTTAGAATCAGTCTGGGGCACAGATACGCAGTATTTT.

The V and J genes are TRBV9 and TRBJ2-5; TRBD2 is a possible D gene (6 bases). Trimming removed 2 bases from V and 5 bases from J, with 13 bases in between. CDR1 and CDR2 (germline): SGDLS, YYNGEE. The CDR3 extends over 14 amino acids. DNA for the CDR3: TGTGCCAGCAGCGTGAAGGGAGGTTGGGAGACCCAGTACTTC. Protein: CASSVKGGWETQYF.

V usage is TRBV6-5 and J usage is TRBJ2-7; D is uncertain. Trimming took off 6 bases at V and 2 bases at J, with 14 bases between the two ends. The CDR3 contains 14 residues. Germline lookup yields CDR1 MNHEY and CDR2 SVGAGI. The CDR3 is CASRLTQFAYEQYF. CDR3 DNA sequence: TGTGCCAGCAGATTAACTCAATTCGCCTACGAGCAGTACTTC.